The clone carrying this T cell receptor beta chain occurred a few times. The antigen is undetermined. Germline V CDR1 and CDR2: SGHKS, YYEKEE (reference sequence). Trimming stripped 6 bases from V and 4 bases from J, with 17 bases between. This CDR3 has 14 amino acids. Each sample yielded at least 6 million isolated PBMCs. This entry comes from a study of blood T cells in healthy people across ages. Whole-study results and caveats: TCR beta diversity correlated strongly with naive T cell percentage.

Sample-barcoded 5' priming and a J-beta primer mix drove a second PCR of about 6 to 12 cycles. All samples gave at least 2.5 million CDR3-containing paired-end reads. TCRdb redid the calling of the 5' RACE reads with MiXCR, one entry per CDR3 protein. The table records over 950,000 distinct CDR3 sequences, approximately 38% of them present only once. The sequencing sample was made of blood. The sequence came from a man between 18 and 29 years old in good health. This rearrangement joins TRBV5-5 to TRBJ2-7; D possibly corresponds to TRBD2 (6 bases). DNA of the CDR3: TGTGCCAGCACCTTCGGCGGGGATCGGTACGAGCAGTACTTC. Protein sequence: CASTFGGDRYEQYF.